One and the same sample provided the 31 T cell receptor beta chains below, sequenced in a study of T-cell reconstitution after alpha-beta-depleted transplantation in children. Library preparation (for TCRbeta) was performed with unique molecular identifiers. TCRdb processed the PCR reads anew with MiXCR; each CDR3 protein has one entry. The sample consists of 450,000 to 550,000 distinct CDR3 sequences, 9.5% to 12% of them appearing once. The sequences come from PBMCs, mostly from graft donor cells, collected 180 days after TCRalphabeta/CD19-depleted stem cell transplant. The receptors derive from a female patient between 2 and 15 years old who had a stem cell transplant for aplastic anemia, so the T cells may come from the graft donor.

This clonotype came up a few times. This rearrangement joins TRBV24-1 to TRBJ2-1; 8 bases align to TRBD1. V was clipped by 4 bases and J by 6 bases; unmatched bases: 13. Per the germline V gene, CDR1 is KGHDR and CDR2 is SFDVKD. The CDR3 has 17 amino acids. The CDR3 loop is CATSDAPRTGTGNEQFF. The CDR3 nucleotides are TGTGCCACCAGTGACGCCCCTCGGACAGGGACCGGCAATGAGCAGTTCTTC.

The gene calls are TRBV28 and TRBJ2-7, with TRBD1 identical over 7 bases. The trim removed 5 bases at V and 7 bases at J, leaving 11 bases unmatched. The germline CDR1 and CDR2 sequences are MDHEN and SYDVKM. The CDR3 has 14 residues. CDR3 amino acids: CASSETGVSREQYF. The CDR3 DNA is TGTGCCAGCAGTGAAACAGGGGTTTCCAGAGAGCAGTACTTC. Looking up the rest from reference TRBV28 and TRBJ2-7 gives the full variable domain: DVKVTQSSRYLVKRTGEKVFLECVQDMDHENMFWYRQDPGLGLRLIYFSYDVKMKEKGDIPEGYSVSREKKERFSLILESASTNQTSMYLCASSETGVSREQYFGPGTRLTVT.

This clonotype was observed a few times. The rearrangement uses TRBV7-9 and TRBJ2-7, with 10 bases lining up with TRBD1. The V gene end was trimmed by 0 bases and the J gene end by 5 bases; junction bases not matched to a gene: 4. Per germline, CDR1 SEHNR and CDR2 FQNEAQ (reference sequence). This CDR3 spans 15 amino acids. The CDR3 DNA sequence: TGTGCCAGCAGCTTAGCGGAGACAGGGGGCCACGAGCAGTACTTC. Its translation: CASSLAETGGHEQYF.

The rearrangement uses TRBV29-1 and TRBJ1-2; D is unclear. Germline V gene sequence: CDR1 SQVTM, CDR2 ANQGSEA. V was clipped by 2 bases and J by 8 bases, with 12 bases between them. The CDR3 is 12 residues long. The DNA for the CDR3 is TGCAGCGTTGAATGGGGAGACATCGGCTACACCTTC. This sequence encodes CSVEWGDIGYTF.

This clonotype showed up just a few times. The chain recombines TRBV25-1 with TRBJ1-5, with unresolved D. Germline V gene sequence: CDR1 MGHDK, CDR2 SYGVNS. Trimming pared 8 bases from V and 4 bases from J, leaving 9 bases between. CDR3 size: 12 residues. For the CDR3, the DNA is TGTGCCAGCGGAGCCGGGAATCAGCCCCAGCATTTT. Protein product: CASGAGNQPQHF. The entire variable domain, with the rest obtained from reference TRBV25-1 and TRBJ1-5, is as follows: EADIYQTPRYLVIGTGKKITLECSQTMGHDKMYWYQQDPGMELHLIHYSYGVNSTEKGDLSSESTVSRIRTEHFPLTLESARPSHTSQYLCASGAGNQPQHFGDGTRLSIL.

The rearrangement uses TRBV27 and TRBJ1-1; tentatively, D is TRBD1 (6 bases). The V and J ends lost 3 bases and 1 base respectively, with 21 bases between them. The CDR3 is 18 amino acids. Germline CDR1 MNHEY, CDR2 SMNVEV (reference sequence). The CDR3 coding sequence is TGTGCCAGCAGTTTCTCCAAATTTGTGGGGGCGAGGAACACTGAAGCTTTCTTT. It yields the protein CASSFSKFVGARNTEAFF.

CDR3 nucleotide sequence: TGTGCCACCAGTGAACTTACAGGGATGAATTACAATGAGCAGTTCTTC. It codes for CATSELTGMNYNEQFF. The chain recombines TRBV24-1 with TRBJ2-1, with D maybe TRBD1 (6 bases). The CDR3 is 16 residues long. V lost 4 bases, J lost 4 bases, and 16 bases lay in between. Per the germline V gene, CDR1 is KGHDR and CDR2 is SFDVKD.

This clonotype was seen a handful of times. V and J are TRBV12-3 or TRBV12-4 and TRBJ1-1; no definite D call. Trimming pared 2 bases from V and 0 bases from J, leaving 7 bases between. This CDR3 spans 14 amino acids. The CDR3 here is CASSLRDVNTEAFF. In DNA, the CDR3 is TGTGCCAGCAGTTTAAGAGACGTGAACACTGAAGCTTTCTTT.

This clonotype was seen a handful of times. The chain uses TRBV29-1 and TRBJ2-5; 9 nucleotides match TRBD1. CDR1 and CDR2 from the germline V gene are SQVTM and ANQGSEA. There are 13 residues in the CDR3. V lost 7 bases and J lost 1; bases outside the gene matches: 4. The DNA for the CDR3 is TGCAGCGCCTTACAGGGGGCCCAAGAGACCCAGTACTTC. This gives the protein CSALQGAQETQYF.

DNA for the CDR3: TGTGCCAGCAGCTTAGAGCGCTCGGCCAATGAAAAACTGTTTTTT. It specifies CASSLERSANEKLFF. The V gene is TRBV11-2, the J gene TRBJ1-4; D remains unclear. The CDR3 has 15 residues. Germline loops: CDR1 SGHAT, CDR2 FQNNGV. Trimming took 0 bases from V and 5 from J, leaving 10 bases between them.

This clonotype was seen repeatedly, ten times or more. The V call is TRBV6-5, the J call TRBJ2-5, with a tentative D call TRBD2 (5 bases). Deletions cut 2 bases from V and 2 bases from J, with 15 bases between. CDR3 length: 16 amino acids. The germline CDR1 and CDR2 sequences are MNHEY and SVGAGI. The CDR3 here is CASSYALWEPQETQYF. CDR3 sequence (DNA): TGTGCCAGCAGTTACGCTTTGTGGGAGCCGCAAGAGACCCAGTACTTC.

This clonotype has a count of ten or more. The chain uses TRBV29-1 and TRBJ2-3; TRBD2 matches 7 bases. Germline CDR1 is SQVTM and CDR2 is ANQGSEA. This CDR3 has 17 residues. J was trimmed by 0 bases and V by 0 bases; bases with no gene match: 9. The CDR3 spells CSVEDRASGFSTDTQYF. The CDR3 DNA reads as TGCAGCGTTGAAGATCGGGCTAGCGGCTTTAGCACAGATACGCAGTATTTT.

The chain uses TRBV3-1 and TRBJ1-4; D might be TRBD1 (5 bases). The CDR3 has 14 amino acids. The germline V and J ends were trimmed by 4 bases and 8 bases, with 14 bases remaining between them. The V gene's germline CDR1 is LGHDT and CDR2 YNNKEL (reference sequence). CDR3 sequence (DNA): TGTGCCAGCAGCCCAGTTAGGGGAGGGGAAAAACTGTTTTTT. Protein product: CASSPVRGGEKLFF.

As concerns this clonotype: The junction differs from germline at one of its ends, possibly a read error. The chain recombines TRBV11-2 with TRBJ2-3, with 12 nucleotides matching TRBD2. CDR1 is SGHAT and CDR2 is FQNNGV in the germline V gene. This CDR3 comprises 15 residues. CDR3 loop: CASSLGLAGADTEYF. CDR3 sequence (DNA): TGTGCCAGCAGCTTAGGACTAGCGGGGGCTGATACGGAGTATTTT.

The chain joins TRBV20-1 to TRBJ2-3, with TRBD2 matching over 10 bases. Germline V gene lookup returns CDR1 DFQATT and CDR2 SNEGSKA (reference sequence). The CDR3 sequence is 16 residues long. V lost 2 bases, J lost 0 bases, and 5 bases stayed unmatched. CDR3 protein: CSARTGLAKSTDTQYF. Written as DNA, the CDR3 is TGCAGTGCTAGAACGGGACTAGCGAAAAGCACAGATACGCAGTATTTT.

Only a few counts were recorded for this clonotype. This chain links TRBV10-3 with TRBJ1-4; 7 bases align to TRBD1. This CDR3 has 13 residues. Per the germline V gene, CDR1 is ENHRY and CDR2 is SYGVKD. The V and J ends lost 10 bases and 4 bases, in that order; junction bases with no gene match: 6. Here the CDR3 reads CASSGGSNEKLFF. As DNA, the CDR3 is TGTGCCAGCTCAGGGGGGAGTAATGAAAAACTGTTTTTT.

This rearrangement joins TRBV20-1 to TRBJ1-5, with no clear D. The CDR3 spans 12 residues. The germline V gene encodes CDR1 DFQATT and CDR2 SNEGSKA (reference sequence). The ends were cut back, 6 bases at V and 0 bases at J, with 6 bases in the middle. Here the CDR3 reads CSAQYSNQPQHF. The DNA of the CDR3 is TGCAGTGCGCAGTATAGCAATCAGCCCCAGCATTTT.

This clonotype has ten or more counts. The chain uses TRBV29-1 and TRBJ2-5, with a tentative D call TRBD1 (5 bases). The germline V gene encodes CDR1 SQVTM and CDR2 ANQGSEA. Trimming removed 3 bases at V and 1 base at J, with 9 bases between. There are 13 residues in the CDR3. The CDR3: CSVDPGLQETQYF. CDR3 sequence (DNA): TGCAGCGTTGACCCAGGGCTCCAAGAGACCCAGTACTTC. The variable domain in full, with the rest retrieved from reference TRBV29-1 and TRBJ2-5, is SAVISQKPSRDICQRGTSLTIQCQVDSQVTMMFWYRQQPGQSLTLIATANQGSEATYESGFVIDKFPISRPNLTFSTLTVSNMSPEDSSIYLCSVDPGLQETQYFGPGTRLLVL.

A few counts support this clonotype. V usage is TRBV7-9 and J usage is TRBJ1-2; D gene ambiguous. CDR3 length equals 11 residues. The germline V gene has CDR1 SEHNR and CDR2 FQNEAQ (reference sequence). The CDR3 nucleotides read TGTGCTATTTTAGCTAACTATGGCTACACCTTC. Its protein is CAILANYGYTF.

The chain has TRBV6-2 or TRBV6-3 and TRBJ2-2; D gene unclear. Germline lookup yields CDR1 MNHEY and CDR2 SVGEGT. V dropped 8 bases and J dropped 6 bases, with 7 bases sitting between them. The CDR3 length is 11 residues. The CDR3 protein is CASFSPGELFF. DNA of the CDR3: TGTGCCAGCTTTTCGCCCGGGGAGCTGTTTTTT.

This clonotype was counted a few times. The chain combines TRBV7-8 with TRBJ1-1, with a weak D call TRBD1 (6 bases). V was pared by 2 bases and J by 0 bases, with 10 bases between. This CDR3 comprises 15 residues. CDR1 is SGHVS and CDR2 is FQNEAQ in the germline V gene. The CDR3 loop reads CASSLRTVMNTEAFF. In DNA form, the CDR3 reads TGTGCCAGCAGCTTACGGACAGTTATGAACACTGAAGCTTTCTTT.

The chain joins TRBV12-5 to TRBJ2-5; no definite D call. Germline CDR1 LGHNT, CDR2 FRNRAP. This CDR3 comprises 15 residues. V lost 0 bases and J 0 bases, leaving 8 bases between the germline ends. Here the CDR3 reads CASGLVDPYQETQYF. CDR3 in DNA: TGTGCTAGTGGTTTGGTGGACCCGTACCAAGAGACCCAGTACTTC.

This clonotype was seen only a few times. The CDR3 region has the DNA TGTGCCAGCACCCACTCCCGGGACACTTACACCGGGGAGCTGTTTTTT. Residues: CASTHSRDTYTGELFF. The chain uses TRBV6-1 and TRBJ2-2, with a possible D match to TRBD1 (6 bases). V was trimmed by 7 bases and J by 3 bases, leaving 18 bases between them. The CDR3 runs to 16 residues. Germline CDR1 is MNHNS and CDR2 is SASEGT.

The chain combines TRBV11-3 with TRBJ2-3; D remains unclear. The CDR3 length is 17 residues. Trimming pared 2 bases from V and 10 bases from J, leaving 25 bases between. Germline V gene lookup returns CDR1 SGHNT and CDR2 YENEEA. CDR3 DNA: TGTGCCAGCAGCTTATGGGGTGTGGGCGTCGTTCGGGCGGCGCAGTATTTT. Its translation: CASSLWGVGVVRAAQYF.

This chain joins TRBV28 and TRBJ1-4; possible D gene TRBD1, 5 bases. The CDR3 length is 14 residues. CDR1 and CDR2 from the germline V gene are MDHEN and SYDVKM. Between the trimmed V and J ends, which lost 8 bases and 8 bases, there was a span of 18 bases. The CDR3 nucleotides are TGTGCCAGCCGTGGGGGAGGGGCCATCGAAAAACTGTTTTTT. This codes for CASRGGGAIEKLFF.

In its sample, this clonotype was seen a few times. The chain uses TRBV12-3 or TRBV12-4 and TRBJ1-1, with D perhaps TRBD1 (6 bases). The CDR3 consists of 15 residues. Trimming took off 8 bases at V and 0 bases at J, with 16 bases between the two ends. The CDR3 reads CASRAGGFMNTEAFF. CDR3 in DNA: TGTGCCAGCCGTGCCGGGGGCTTTATGAACACTGAAGCTTTCTTT.

V and J are TRBV7-9 and TRBJ2-7; a possible D gene is TRBD2 (6 bases). Between the trimmed V and J ends, which lost 5 bases and 4 bases, there was a span of 15 bases. Germline lookup yields CDR1 SEHNR and CDR2 FQNEAQ (reference sequence). The CDR3 is 14 amino acids. DNA of the CDR3: TGTGCCAGCAGCGGCGGGGCGTCTGGGTACGAGCAGTACTTC. Its translation: CASSGGASGYEQYF.

The chain uses TRBV14 and TRBJ2-7; maybe TRBD1 (6 bases). Germline CDR1 and CDR2: SGHDN and FVKESK. This CDR3 region has 14 residues. V lost 1 base, J lost 3 bases, and 10 bases lay in between. CDR3 in amino acids: CASSQVQGNYEQYF. The CDR3 DNA reads TGTGCCAGCAGCCAAGTTCAGGGGAACTACGAGCAGTACTTC.

This clonotype was seen only a few times. This chain links TRBV12-3 or TRBV12-4 with TRBJ1-1; maybe TRBD1 (6 bases). This CDR3 has 15 residues. Deletions cut 6 bases from V and 11 bases from J, with 25 bases between. The CDR3 reads CASSPDQTGWGGAFF. CDR3 nucleotides: TGTGCCAGCAGCCCAGACCAGACAGGATGGGGGGGGGCTTTCTTT.

This clonotype was seen only a few times. The chain couples TRBV10-3 to TRBJ1-5, with TRBD1 identical over 7 bases. CDR1 is ENHRY, CDR2 SYGVKD, per germline. V was clipped by 6 bases and J by 6 bases; unmatched bases: 8. The length of the CDR3 is 14 residues. Here the CDR3 DNA reads TGTGCCATCAGCGTTGACAGGGCGGCTCAGCCCCAGCATTTT. This sequence encodes CAISVDRAAQPQHF.

This clonotype appeared many times. The chain couples TRBV20-1 to TRBJ2-7; 12 positions agree with TRBD2. The CDR3 is 14 amino acids. In germline, CDR1 is DFQATT, CDR2 SNEGSKA (reference sequence). Trimming at V came to 6 bases and at J to 2 bases, leaving 5 bases not matched to a gene. The CDR3 reads CSARLAGEPYEQYF. Here the CDR3 DNA reads TGCAGTGCCCGACTAGCGGGAGAGCCCTACGAGCAGTACTTC.